One sample yielded the 10 T cell receptor beta chains listed below, sequenced in a study of control samples from healthy donors and cancer patients (TCRdb year 2020). Libraries were built with the immunoSEQ multiplex PCR assay. The table was pulled from immuneACCESS by TCRdb, which kept in-frame rearrangements only. Such tables lose some clones; where checked, under half of the loss comes from unresolved V genes, and the rest has no known cause. The sample table records approximately 20,000 clones; 84% of these occur just once. The ten most abundant clones make up about 29% of the sample. Sequencing used PBMCs. These receptors originate from a woman in her 70s with lung cancer.

The chain recombines TRBV15 with TRBJ2-3; unclear D gene. This CDR3 has 12 amino acids. V was pared by 4 bases and J by 3 bases, with 5 bases between. The germline gives CDR1 LNHNV, CDR2 YYDKDF (reference sequence). The CDR3 sequence is CATSTLTDTQYF. In nucleotides, the CDR3 is TGTGCCACCAGCACTTTGACAGATACGCAGTATTTT. Variable domain in full (rest from reference TRBV15 and TRBJ2-3): DAMVIQNPRYQVTQFGKPVTLSCSQTLNHNVMYWYQQKSSQAPKLLFHYYDKDFNNEADTPDNFQSRRPNTSFCFLDIRSPGLGDTAMYLCATSTLTDTQYFGPGTRLTVL.

The rearrangement links TRBV7-6 to TRBJ2-3; D possibly corresponds to TRBD2 (6 bases). Trimming took off 1 base at V and 3 bases at J, with 11 bases between the two ends. CDR1 and CDR2 from the germline V gene are SGHVS and FNYEAQ. CDR3 length equals 15 residues. The CDR3 here is CASSLEAEGTDTQYF. As DNA, the CDR3 is TGTGCCAGCAGCTTAGAAGCGGAGGGGACAGATACGCAGTATTTT.

This clone was recorded once. V and J are TRBV6-1 and TRBJ1-2; a possible D gene is TRBD1 (5 bases). V shed 2 bases and J shed 2 bases, with 9 bases lying between them. The length of the CDR3 is 14 residues. Looked up from germline, CDR1 is MNHNS and CDR2 is SASEGT. This CDR3 is CASSETTANYGYTF. CDR3 nucleotides: TGTGCCAGCAGTGAAACGACAGCGAACTATGGCTACACCTTC.

This chain connects TRBV12-3 or TRBV12-4 to TRBJ1-6; D unresolved. The CDR3 runs to 12 residues. Trimming cost V 5 bases and J 7 bases, with 6 bases left between them. The CDR3 region is CASSPLNSPLHF. CDR3 bases: TGTGCCAGCAGTCCCCTCAATTCACCCCTCCACTTT.

The chain combines TRBV28 with TRBJ1-1; the D gene is possibly TRBD1 (5 bases). Germline values: CDR1 MDHEN, CDR2 SYDVKM. V was trimmed by 2 bases and J by 5 bases, leaving 18 bases between them. The CDR3 consists of 16 residues. CDR3: CASSLARGSAKTEAFF. CDR3 DNA: TGTGCCAGCAGTTTAGCGAGGGGCTCGGCGAAAACTGAAGCTTTCTTT.

The chain links TRBV7-2 to TRBJ1-1; no reliable D call. The CDR3 sequence is 15 residues long. V lost 4 bases and J 0 bases, leaving 12 bases between the germline ends. Germline V gene lookup returns CDR1 SGHTA and CDR2 FQGNSA. The CDR3 DNA reads as TGTGCCAGCAGCTCCAACGGCCCCATGAACACTGAAGCTTTCTTT. Protein product: CASSSNGPMNTEAFF. Based on the CDR3 plus reference TRBV7-2 and TRBJ1-1, the full variable domain is GAGVSQSPSNKVTEKGKDVELRCDPISGHTALYWYRQSLGQGLEFLIYFQGNSAPDKSGLPSDRFSAERTGGSVSTLTIQRTQQEDSAVYLCASSSNGPMNTEAFFGQGTRLTVV.

This sequence joins TRBV5-1 and TRBJ2-1; D unresolved. The length of the CDR3 is 14 residues. Germline assignment: CDR1 SGHRS and CDR2 YFSETQ. Deletions cut 0 bases from V and 3 bases from J, with 7 bases between. CDR3 region: CASSLEGFYNEQFF. CDR3 DNA: TGCGCCAGCAGCTTGGAAGGCTTCTACAATGAGCAGTTCTTC.

The table lists this clone with a few counts. The CDR3 sequence is CASSLEGLSSGNTIYF. The CDR3 region has the DNA TGCGCCAGCAGCTTGGAAGGGTTAAGCTCTGGAAACACCATATATTTT. This rearrangement joins TRBV5-1 to TRBJ1-3; D is undetermined. The CDR3 covers 16 residues. Trimming took 0 bases from V and 0 from J, leaving 10 bases between them. Germline V gives CDR1 SGHRS, CDR2 YFSETQ.

The genes are TRBV4-3 and TRBJ1-3; possible D gene TRBD1, 6 bases. Trimming cost V 0 bases and J 2 bases, with 11 bases left between them. Germline V gene data show CDR1 as LGHNA and CDR2 as YSLEER. The CDR3 spans 16 residues. CDR3 nucleotides: TGCGCCAGCAGCCAAGATGGGGGACACGCTGGAAACACCATATATTTT. This translates into CASSQDGGHAGNTIYF.

The sample holds a few counts of this clone. V is TRBV6-5 and J is TRBJ1-2; D remains ambiguous. The CDR3 runs 13 residues. Germline CDR1 is MNHEY and CDR2 is SVGAGI. V shed 4 bases and J shed 8 bases, with 14 bases lying between them. CDR3 sequence: CASSSQAPGGYTF. The DNA for the CDR3 is TGTGCCAGCAGTTCTCAAGCCCCGGGCGGCTACACCTTC.